This is a list of T cell receptor beta chains from one sample in a study of shared clonotypes between healthy human individuals. Method: immunoSEQ multiplex PCR; TCRdb's copy keeps in-frame clones and lacks some. The sample yields some 690,000 clones, about 90% seen once. Sequenced sample: memory CD8+ T cells from PBMCs. The receptors originated from a man younger than 35 in good health. Some clones in this sample may be carry-over from other donors' samples. Both conserved end residues are part of each CDR3. A D gene is named only where the DNA matches it firmly. Clone size is shown for a subset of rows, as once, few, many or a class of expanded clone.

V: TRBV29-1
J: TRBJ2-7
size: .
D: .
CDR3: CSVRGGREGDEQYF
DNA: TGCAGCGTCCGGGGAGGAAGGGAGGGGGACGAGCAGTACTTC

V: TRBV10-3
J: TRBJ2-6
size: .
D: TRBD1
CDR3: CATTGTGKLSAGANVLTF
DNA: TGTGCCACTACCGGGACAGGGAAATTATCGGCTGGGGCCAACGTCCTGACTTTC

V: TRBV13
J: TRBJ2-7
size: .
D: .
CDR3: CASSPQGAGLYSYEQYF
DNA: TGTGCCAGCAGCCCCCAAGGTGCAGGGTTATACTCCTACGAGCAGTACTTC

V: TRBV7-9
J: TRBJ1-3
size: .
D: .
CDR3: CASSLLFLQLGNTIYF
DNA: TGTGCCAGCAGCTTACTTTTTCTCCAGCTAGGAAACACCATATATTTT

V: TRBV7-8
J: TRBJ1-5
size: .
D: .
CDR3: CASSFGGLGNQPQHF
DNA: TGTGCCAGCAGCTTTGGGGGGCTCGGCAATCAGCCCCAGCATTTT

V: TRBV15
J: TRBJ1-4
size: .
D: .
CDR3: CATHGAREEKLFF
DNA: TGTGCCACTCACGGTGCCAGGGAAGAAAAACTGTTTTTT

V: TRBV30
J: TRBJ2-7
size: once
D: .
CDR3: CAWSSSGFPEQYF
DNA: TGTGCCTGGAGTTCGTCAGGGTTTCCCGAGCAGTACTTC

V: TRBV11-2
J: TRBJ2-1
size: .
D: TRBD2
CDR3: CASSPRTSSYNEQFF
DNA: TGTGCCAGCAGCCCGCGGACTAGTTCTTACAATGAGCAGTTCTTC

V: TRBV27
J: TRBJ2-7
size: .
D: TRBD2
CDR3: CASSPIRTSGTYEQYF
DNA: TGTGCCAGCAGTCCGATTAGGACTAGCGGAACCTACGAGCAGTACTTC

V: TRBV4-3
J: TRBJ1-2
size: many
D: .
CDR3: CASSQGIGFDGYTF
DNA: TGCGCCAGCAGCCAAGGCATCGGGTTCGATGGCTACACCTTC

V: TRBV7-9
J: TRBJ2-3
size: .
D: .
CDR3: CASSLETRTDTQYF
DNA: TGTGCCAGCAGCTTAGAAACTCGAACAGATACGCAGTATTTT